This TCR beta chain was recovered during a study of blood T cell repertoires in COVID-19. Background on the study: Sites across the United States, Italy and Spain contributed samples from acute and convalescent COVID-19.

Only in-frame clones appear in the TCRdb table, and some are missing; sequencing was by immunoSEQ multiplex PCR. The sample consists of about 260,000 clones, just under 90% of them appearing once. V gave up 3 bases and J gave up 4 bases, with 13 bases separating them. Looked up from germline, CDR1 is LNHDA and CDR2 is SQIVND (reference sequence). The CDR3 length is 16 residues. Assignments of participants to cohorts depended upon their own reported clinical history. Sequenced material: PBMCs or T cells enriched from blood (not recorded which). The source is a woman in her twenties or thirties with acute COVID-19. The chain carries TRBV19 and TRBJ2-6; D is unresolved. The CDR3 reads CASSINSKAGANVLTF. CDR3 nucleotides: TGTGCCAGTAGTATTAACAGTAAGGCCGGGGCCAACGTCCTGACTTTC. Full variable domain (rest looked up from reference TRBV19 and TRBJ2-6): DGGITQSPKYLFRKEGQNVTLSCEQNLNHDAMYWYRQDPGQGLRLIYYSQIVNDFQKGDIAEGYSVSREKKESFPLTVTSAQKNPTAFYLCASSINSKAGANVLTFGAGSRLTVL.